This TCR beta chain was retrieved from a study of control samples from healthy donors and cancer patients. Here immunoSEQ multiplex PCR was the method, and the copy in TCRdb shows in-frame clones only, minus some. Of approximately 87,000 clones in the sample, roughly nine tenths were seen once. V was cut by 4 bases and J by 1 base, with 7 bases left in between. The CDR3 sequence is 13 residues long. Germline V lookup: CDR1 MNHEY, CDR2 SVGAGI. The sample consisted of blood. This TCR derives from a woman between 45 and 65 years old in good health. V and J are TRBV6-5 and TRBJ1-1; no clear D gene. The CDR3 sequence: CASSSPWNTEAFF. The CDR3 DNA reads as TGTGCCAGCAGTTCCCCCTGGAACACTGAAGCTTTCTTT.